This T cell receptor beta chain was profiled in a study of T cell repertoires in cytomegalovirus infection. At the level of the study: Matching HLA type, along with CMV infection, was indicated by public TCR beta signatures.

With respect to this clonotype: What it recognizes is unknown.

MiXCR was run by TCRdb on the reads, yielding one entry per CDR3 protein. Among around 900,000 distinct CDR3 sequences listed, about 33% were seen once. The sequencing used cultured CD8+ T cells from PBMCs, collected from culture after CMV antigen stimulation. The clonotype was recovered from a human donor in good health (CMV status not recorded). Some clones in this sample may be carry-over from other donors' samples.

CDR3 amino acids: CASSLGGLDNEQFF. CDR3 DNA: TGTGCCAGCAGCTTAGGGGGACTTGATAATGAGCAGTTCTTC. The chain recombines TRBV7-9 with TRBJ2-1; weak D call: TRBD2 (6 bases). The CDR3 consists of 14 residues. The germline V and J ends were trimmed by 1 base and 7 bases, with 11 bases remaining between them. CDR1 SEHNR and CDR2 FQNEAQ come from the germline V gene (reference sequence).